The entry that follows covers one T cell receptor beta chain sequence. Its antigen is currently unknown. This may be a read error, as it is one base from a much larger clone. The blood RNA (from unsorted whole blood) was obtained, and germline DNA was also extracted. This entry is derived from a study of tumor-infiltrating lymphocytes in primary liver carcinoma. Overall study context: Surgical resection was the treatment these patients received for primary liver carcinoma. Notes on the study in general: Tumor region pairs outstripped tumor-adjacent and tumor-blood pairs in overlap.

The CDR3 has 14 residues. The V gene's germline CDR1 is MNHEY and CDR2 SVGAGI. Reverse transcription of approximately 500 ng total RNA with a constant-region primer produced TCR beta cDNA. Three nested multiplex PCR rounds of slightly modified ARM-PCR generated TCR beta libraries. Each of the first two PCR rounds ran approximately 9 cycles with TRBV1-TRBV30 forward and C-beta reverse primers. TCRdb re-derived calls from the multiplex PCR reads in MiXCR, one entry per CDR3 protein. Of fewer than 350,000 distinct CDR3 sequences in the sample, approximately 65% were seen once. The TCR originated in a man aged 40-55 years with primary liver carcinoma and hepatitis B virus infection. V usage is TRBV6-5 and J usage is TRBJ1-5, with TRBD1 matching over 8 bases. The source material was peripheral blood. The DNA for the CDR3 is TGTGCCAACAGTCTTCAGGGGGCGCAGCAGCCCCAGCATTTT. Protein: CANSLQGAQQPQHF.